The 7 T cell receptor beta chains below all came from one sample that was sequenced in a study of neurological immune-mediated disorders. Described time point: longitudinal time-point 1 (baseline). TCRdb used MiXCR to reprocess the 5' RACE reads, holding one entry per CDR3 protein. The sample lists under 90,000 distinct CDR3 sequences; roughly 10% were seen once. Sequencing was done on a sample of PBMCs. Receptors originate from a young man in good health.

This clonotype was found many times. The chain recombines TRBV5-1 with TRBJ2-2, with D possibly being TRBD1 (5 bases). Trimming removed 0 bases at V and 7 bases at J, with 13 bases between. The length of the CDR3 is 15 residues. The V gene's germline CDR1 is SGHRS and CDR2 YFSETQ. CDR3 protein: CASSLGQLNNGELFF. The CDR3 nucleotides are TGCGCCAGCAGCTTGGGACAGTTGAATAACGGGGAGCTGTTTTTT.

In this sample, this clonotype turned up many times. The chain employs TRBV20-1 and TRBJ2-7; 11 nucleotides match TRBD1. This CDR3 is built from 15 residues. The V and J ends lost 3 bases and 0 bases, in that order; junction bases with no gene match: 4. The germline V gene has CDR1 DFQATT and CDR2 SNEGSKA (reference sequence). The CDR3 region is CSARSGTGGSYEQYF. Written as DNA, the CDR3 is TGCAGTGCTAGGTCGGGGACAGGGGGCTCCTACGAGCAGTACTTC.

This clonotype was seen ten or more times. The rearrangement uses TRBV3-1 and TRBJ2-5; no firm D call. Germline CDR1 is LGHDT and CDR2 is YNNKEL (reference sequence). Trimming left V 7 bases short and J 2 bases short, with 14 bases between. The CDR3 sequence is 14 residues long. The CDR3 DNA sequence: TGTGCCAGCACCGAGTTGGCGGAACAAGAGACCCAGTACTTC. Its protein is CASTELAEQETQYF.

This clonotype was recorded at least ten times. V usage is TRBV7-6 and J usage is TRBJ2-2; the D gene is possibly TRBD1 (6 bases). The V end was cut by 0 bases, the J end by 4 bases, with 12 bases between. The CDR3 extends over 16 amino acids. Germline values: CDR1 SGHVS, CDR2 FNYEAQ. The CDR3 DNA reads as TGTGCCAGCAGCTTAGCTGGGCAGGGGTCCACCGGGGAGCTGTTTTTT. Translated, it gives CASSLAGQGSTGELFF.

The table lists this clonotype with many counts. The chain carries TRBV7-9 and TRBJ2-1, with unresolved D. The CDR3 spans 17 residues. The V end was cut by 7 bases, the J end by 0 bases, with 19 bases between. Germline V gene sequence: CDR1 SEHNR, CDR2 FQNEAQ (reference sequence). CDR3 region: CASTPSADPSSYNEQFF. In nucleotides, the CDR3 is TGTGCCAGCACCCCCTCGGCGGATCCTAGCTCCTACAATGAGCAGTTCTTC.

Note on this clonotype: A much larger clone lies one base from this, so it may be a read error. The chain has TRBV20-1 and TRBJ1-2; 7 positions match TRBD1. V was pared by 8 bases and J by 3 bases, with 12 bases of the junction left unmatched. The CDR3 covers 14 residues. In germline, CDR1 is DFQATT, CDR2 SNEGSKA (reference sequence). CDR3 nucleotide sequence: TGCAGTTCCCTTATCGCCACAGGGGACTATGGCTACACCTTC. This encodes CSSLIATGDYGYTF.

Many counts were recorded for this clonotype. This rearrangement joins TRBV5-1 to TRBJ2-1, with TRBD2 matching 10 bases. This CDR3 comprises 15 residues. Germline loops: CDR1 SGHRS, CDR2 YFSETQ. The trim removed 2 bases at V and 7 bases at J, leaving 6 bases unmatched. The CDR3 loop is CASSLASGSFNEQFF. The CDR3 nucleotides are TGCGCCAGCAGCTTAGCTAGCGGGAGTTTTAATGAGCAGTTCTTC.